A single T cell receptor beta chain is shown here with its context. Its antigen is still unknown. No per-base quality is available; no much larger clone lies one base away. The sample is drawn from a study of response to subunit inactivated influenza vaccine listed by TCRdb under 2018. Study-wide context: Deep quantitative T cell receptor repertoire profiling was used in the study to track responses to a trivalent subunit inactivated influenza vaccine.

From a lookup of the germline V gene (reference sequence), CDR1 and CDR2 are SGHKS and YYEKEE. The trim is 9 bases for V and 0 bases for J, with a gap of 17 bases between the germline ends. From cysteine to phenylalanine, the CDR3 is 15 amino acids long. Here the CDR3 DNA is all that survives: 45 bases in frame from base 1. Results and caveats for the whole study, not just this receptor: It was suggested by the authors that each seasonal influenza vaccination may recruit only a limited number of new T cells.

Library construction relied on RT-PCR. This sample was sequenced with an Illumina HiSeq 2500. In TCRdb, the public reads were trimmed at Q25 with fastp and aligned with MiXCR, with productive beta chains retained. Every entry covers one CDR3 protein and lists the most common genes and DNA from its rows. Across this sample there are about 570,000 distinct CDR3 sequences, with about 11% seen only once. Of the sample, about 11% falls within the top ten clones. The sample was also reused in another study, on T cells expressing NK-cell markers. According to the second study: TCR beta cDNA libraries were prepared using 5'RACE template switching, which introduced a universal primer site and unique molecular identifiers. TCR beta-chain repertoires were profiled in sorted CD3+CD56+NKG2C+, CD3+CD56+NKG2C- and CD3+CD56-NKG2C+ T-cell subsets from eight donors. Among the eight sequenced donors, seven were HCMV-seropositive and one was HCMV-seronegative. In several experiments an anti-gammadeltaTCR antibody was added to restrict sorting to alphabetaTCR-expressing T cells. In six donors, the dominant CD3+CD56+NKG2C+ clonotypes were among the top 10 CD8+ clonotypes and accounted for 1.0-7.0% of CD8+ T cells. Those dominant clonotypes were again the most abundant among CD3+CD56-NKG2C+ cells in four donors, at about 25-60.1%. Whether the expanded NKG2C-expressing T cell clones were specific for HCMV antigens was left unclear. All eight donors whose samples were sequenced were randomly selected healthy volunteers, three of them men and five women. HCMV-specific IgG was detected in serum with a commercial ELISA kit to determine HCMV serostatus. Peripheral blood mononuclear cells were isolated from blood by Ficoll density gradient centrifugation. For roughly six donors, bulk peripheral blood T-cell repertoires were additionally sequenced from unsorted PBMC. Synthesis of cDNA was primed from the TCR beta constant segment and was followed by two consecutive PCR amplification steps. Libraries were sequenced as 2 x 150 bp reads on Illumina HiSeq 2000/2500, MiSeq or NextSeq. MIGEC was used to demultiplex reads and group the reads by UMI, and MiTCR was used to assemble and quantify clonotypes. Only TCR cDNA sequences supported by at least two reads were kept to exclude erroneous sequences. The tcR package was used for downstream repertoire analysis, and clonotypes were matched across fractions by CDR3 nucleotide sequence plus V segment. VDJmatch was used to annotate antigen specificity against VDJdb, with one amino acid substitution allowed in CDR3.

The clonotype originates from a man aged 50 or older who received an inactivated influenza vaccine. Donor details come from another sample of the same person, matched by shared clones. Recombination joined TRBV5-5 with TRBJ2-3; the D gene is tentatively TRBD1 or TRBD2, each matching 6 bases. Source: PBMCs from blood, taken on the day of vaccination. DNA sequence: TGTGCCACAAGCTGGGGGGCGCCTAGCACAGATACGCAGTATTTT. Its amino acids are CATSWGAPSTDTQYF.